Below, 31 T cell receptor beta chains from the same sample are listed, as sequenced in a study of blood T cell repertoires in COVID-19. TCRdb's table, derived via immunoSEQ multiplex PCR, lists solely in-frame clones and lacks some. This table has 120,000 to 150,000 clones, around 84% appearing once. Material: PBMCs or T cells enriched from blood (not recorded which). These receptor sequences come from a woman aged 50 to 60 who had been exposed to COVID-19.

The chain links TRBV7-9 to TRBJ2-2; 7 nucleotides agree with TRBD2. This CDR3 is 14 amino acids long. The V and J ends lost 3 bases and 13 bases, in that order; junction bases with no gene match: 11. Germline CDR1 reads SEHNR; CDR2 reads FQNEAQ (reference sequence). In DNA, the CDR3 is TGTGCCAGCAGCTTGACATCAGAGCGGGGTGGGCTGTTTTTT. This translates into CASSLTSERGGLFF.

The CDR3 protein is CASSYTGFNSYNEQFF. CDR3 in DNA: TGTGCCAGCAGTTACACGGGGTTCAACTCCTACAATGAGCAGTTCTTC. V gene TRBV6-5 combines with J gene TRBJ2-1, with D maybe TRBD2 (5 bases). This CDR3 spans 16 amino acids. The V and J ends lost 2 bases and 0 bases respectively, with 11 bases between them. Germline V CDR1 and CDR2: MNHEY, SVGAGI.

This sequence joins TRBV11-2 and TRBJ1-1; D gene uncertain. The CDR3 runs 14 residues. Trimming took off 3 bases at V and 3 bases at J, with 11 bases between the two ends. Germline loops: CDR1 SGHAT, CDR2 FQNNGV. The CDR3 region has the DNA TGTGCCAGCAGCTTCAACCCCAGGTACACTGAAGCTTTCTTT. Amino acid sequence: CASSFNPRYTEAFF.

A few counts support this clone. The rearrangement uses TRBV30 and TRBJ1-2, with D maybe TRBD1 (5 bases). The V end was cut by 0 bases, the J end by 8 bases, with 13 bases between. Germline-derived CDR1 and CDR2 are GTSNPN and SVGIG (reference sequence). The CDR3 runs 13 residues. CDR3 sequence (DNA): TGTGCCTGGAGTGTACTGGGGCAAGGAGGCTACACCTTC. Its protein is CAWSVLGQGGYTF.

The chain employs TRBV13 and TRBJ2-7; weak D call: TRBD1 (6 bases). CDR1 is PRHDT, CDR2 FYEKMQ, per germline (reference sequence). The CDR3 contains 14 residues. V lost 0 bases to trimming and J lost 3 bases, with 9 bases between them. The CDR3 here is CASSLGEQGYEQYF. CDR3 sequence (DNA): TGTGCCAGCAGCTTAGGGGAACAGGGCTACGAGCAGTACTTC.

The chain is built from TRBV19 and TRBJ1-5; 11 nucleotides align to TRBD1. The CDR3 has 18 amino acids. Germline loops: CDR1 LNHDA, CDR2 SQIVND (reference sequence). V gave up 3 bases and J gave up 2 bases; unmatched junction bases: 9. CDR3: CASSIYRDRGTGNQPQHF. CDR3 sequence (DNA): TGTGCCAGTAGTATCTACCGGGACAGGGGGACGGGCAATCAGCCCCAGCATTTT.

This clone has just a few counts. The chain has TRBV5-1 and TRBJ1-1; no clear D. In germline, CDR1 is SGHRS, CDR2 YFSETQ. The CDR3 length is 15 residues. Trimming removed 0 bases at V and 1 base at J, with 10 bases between. In DNA form, the CDR3 reads TGCGCCAGCAGCTTGGATAACACGGGGAACACTGAAGCTTTCTTT. It yields the protein CASSLDNTGNTEAFF. The variable domain in full, with the rest retrieved from reference TRBV5-1 and TRBJ1-1, is KAGVTQTPRYLIKTRGQQVTLSCSPISGHRSVSWYQQTPGQGLQFLFEYFSETQRNKGNFPGRFSGRQFSNSRSEMNVSTLELGDSALYLCASSLDNTGNTEAFFGQGTRLTVV.

V gene TRBV6-2 or TRBV6-3 combines with J gene TRBJ2-2, with TRBD2 matching 10 bases. The CDR3 covers 15 residues. CDR1 is MNHEY and CDR2 is SVGEGT in the germline V gene. J lost 7 bases, V lost 2 bases, and 4 bases had no gene match. CDR3 nucleotide sequence: TGTGCCAGCAGTTACGGCCGGACTAGCGGCGGGGAGCTGTTTTTT. Its protein product is CASSYGRTSGGELFF.

The V gene is TRBV5-1, the J gene TRBJ1-3; possibly TRBD1 for D (6 bases). Germline CDR1 is SGHRS and CDR2 is YFSETQ. V lost 4 bases and J lost 0, with 14 bases in between. The CDR3 has 16 amino acids. The CDR3 sequence: CASSLAGASSGNTIYF. In DNA form, the CDR3 reads TGCGCCAGCAGCCTGGCAGGGGCATCCTCTGGAAACACCATATATTTT.

The J gene is TRBJ2-5, the V gene TRBV29-1, with TRBD2 identical over 8 bases. From germline, CDR1 is SQVTM and CDR2 ANQGSEA. The V gene end was trimmed by 3 bases and the J gene end by 6 bases; junction bases not matched to a gene: 12. The CDR3 runs 15 residues. The CDR3 bases are TGCAGCGTTGACTCTCTCGGGGCGGGGGGCAAGACCCAGTACTTC. Translating it yields CSVDSLGAGGKTQYF.

J is TRBJ2-1 and V is TRBV14; 9 nucleotides line up with TRBD2. The CDR3 sequence is 15 residues long. Germline lookup yields CDR1 SGHDN and CDR2 FVKESK. The V segment lost 4 bases and the J segment 9 bases; nucleotides outside the gene matches: 10. The CDR3 bases are TGTGCCAGCAGCCGGTTAGCGGGGGCCCTGGGTGAGCAGTTCTTC. As protein: CASSRLAGALGEQFF.

V and J are TRBV2 and TRBJ2-1; perhaps TRBD2 as D (5 bases). The CDR3 runs to 14 residues. CDR1 and CDR2 (germline): SNHLY, FYNNEI. The V and J ends lost 5 bases and 9 bases respectively, with 17 bases between them. The CDR3 protein is CASSQDSRGREQFF. For the CDR3, the DNA is TGTGCCAGCAGTCAAGACTCTCGCGGGCGTGAGCAGTTCTTC.

The chain joins TRBV7-8 to TRBJ2-7; 7 nucleotides line up with TRBD1. Looked up from germline, CDR1 is SGHVS and CDR2 is FQNEAQ. V shed 4 bases and J 2 bases; nucleotides not matched to a gene: 8. This CDR3 has 15 residues. CDR3 DNA: TGTGCCAGCAGCTACGGAGACAGGGTTGCCTACGAGCAGTACTTC. Protein product: CASSYGDRVAYEQYF.

The chain combines TRBV27 with TRBJ2-7; perhaps TRBD2 as D (6 bases). Germline V CDR1 and CDR2: MNHEY, SMNVEV (reference sequence). CDR3 length equals 16 residues. Between the trimmed V and J ends, which lost 7 bases and 4 bases, there was a span of 23 bases. CDR3 residues: CASTPGPGTGRYEQYF. The DNA of the CDR3 is TGTGCCAGCACCCCAGGGCCGGGGACTGGGAGATACGAGCAGTACTTC.

This clone turned up a few times. The CDR3 loop reads CASSEGDSQETQYF. The CDR3 nucleotides are TGTGCCAGCAGTGAAGGGGACAGTCAAGAGACCCAGTACTTC. V gene TRBV25-1 combines with J gene TRBJ2-5, with 7 nucleotides matching TRBD1. With 2 bases clipped from V and 2 bases from J, the junction kept 2 bases outside the gene matches. This CDR3 contains 14 residues. In germline, CDR1 is MGHDK, CDR2 SYGVNS.

The gene calls are TRBV5-8 and TRBJ1-1, with D perhaps matching TRBD1 (5 bases). V dropped 6 bases and J dropped 1 base, with 13 bases sitting between them. The germline V gene encodes CDR1 SGHTS and CDR2 YDEGEE. CDR3 length equals 14 residues. Here the CDR3 reads CASNQRGPNTEAFF. The CDR3 nucleotides read TGTGCCAGCAACCAAAGGGGTCCGAACACTGAAGCTTTCTTT.

V gene TRBV23-1 combines with J gene TRBJ1-2; D may be TRBD1 (5 bases). TRBV23-1 is an ORF, with its function uncertain. Trimming cost V 4 bases and J 4 bases, with 16 bases left between them. The CDR3 is made up of 15 amino acids. This CDR3 is CASSPSLGPAYGYTF. The CDR3 DNA reads TGCGCCAGCAGTCCCTCTTTGGGGCCAGCCTATGGCTACACCTTC.

The chain couples TRBV5-4 to TRBJ1-6; 7 nucleotides match TRBD1. The CDR3 has 14 amino acids. V gave up 4 bases and J gave up 5 bases; unmatched junction bases: 3. Germline V gives CDR1 SGHNT, CDR2 YYREEE (reference sequence). CDR3 DNA sequence: TGTGCCAGCAGCACCGGGACAGATAATTCACCCCTCCACTTT. It is translated as CASSTGTDNSPLHF.

This clone was detected only a few times. The chain is built from TRBV10-1 and TRBJ2-7; 7 positions match TRBD1. The CDR3 runs 14 residues. Trimming removed 6 bases from V and 4 bases from J; junction bases left unmatched: 9. Germline CDR1 is WNHNN and CDR2 is SYGVQD (reference sequence). The CDR3 sequence: CASSSHRDSYEQYF. Here the CDR3 DNA reads TGCGCCAGCAGCAGTCACCGGGACAGTTACGAGCAGTACTTC.

A few counts support this clone. The CDR3: CASRQGAYQPQHF. The CDR3 DNA reads as TGTGCCAGCAGGCAGGGGGCATATCAGCCCCAGCATTTT. The V and J genes are TRBV6-5 and TRBJ1-5, with 8 positions matching TRBD1. Trimming took 6 bases from V and 5 from J; bases not matched to a gene: 3. Germline lookup yields CDR1 MNHEY and CDR2 SVGAGI. The CDR3 is 13 amino acids.

The CDR3 protein is CASGGDSNQPQHF. The CDR3 DNA reads as TGTGCCAGCGGGGGGGACAGCAATCAGCCCCAGCATTTT. V and J are TRBV3-1 (or the pseudogene TRBV3-2) and TRBJ1-5; TRBD1 is a possible D gene (5 bases). Trimming stripped 8 bases from V and 1 base from J, with 9 bases between. Germline values: CDR1 LGHDT, CDR2 YNNKEL (reference sequence). This CDR3 has 13 amino acids.

The sample holds one count of this clone. CDR3 amino acids: CSGLTGEKLFF. In DNA, the CDR3 is TGCAGCGGTCTCACAGGGGAAAAACTGTTTTTT. V and J are TRBV29-1 and TRBJ1-4; the D gene is possibly TRBD1 (6 bases). The CDR3 has 11 amino acids. V dropped 7 bases and J dropped 8 bases, with 11 bases sitting between them. Germline assignment: CDR1 SQVTM and CDR2 ANQGSEA. Together with reference TRBV29-1 and TRBJ1-4, the CDR3 gives the full variable domain: SAVISQKPSRDICQRGTSLTIQCQVDSQVTMMFWYRQQPGQSLTLIATANQGSEATYESGFVIDKFPISRPNLTFSTLTVSNMSPEDSSIYLCSGLTGEKLFFGSGTQLSVL.

The chain joins TRBV5-4 to TRBJ1-4; D possibly corresponds to TRBD1 (6 bases). The V end lost 4 bases, the J end lost 8 bases, and 18 bases lay between the germline ends. In germline, CDR1 is SGHNT, CDR2 YYREEE (reference sequence). The CDR3 is 15 amino acids. The CDR3 region has the DNA TGTGCCAGCAGCAGCCAACAGGGTTTAAAAGAAAAACTGTTTTTT. It yields the protein CASSSQQGLKEKLFF.

This clone was seen only once. The chain has TRBV25-1 and TRBJ2-7, with TRBD1 matching over 8 bases. CDR3 length: 15 amino acids. V lost 7 bases, J lost 2 bases, and 10 bases stayed unmatched. Germline V lookup: CDR1 MGHDK, CDR2 SYGVNS. CDR3 DNA sequence: TGTGCCAGCATGCCCCCGGACAGGGATCCCTACGAGCAGTACTTC. Translating it yields CASMPPDRDPYEQYF.

The sample holds a few counts of this clone. The rearrangement uses TRBV5-6 and TRBJ2-3, with 10 bases lining up with TRBD2. The CDR3 runs to 17 residues. V gave up 5 bases and J gave up 4 bases; unmatched junction bases: 13. Germline CDR1 SGHDT, CDR2 YYEEEE. DNA of the CDR3: TGTGCCAGCAGATACTATCAGCGGGGGGGTTTCGCAGATACGCAGTATTTT. Translated, it gives CASRYYQRGGFADTQYF.

The chain has TRBV5-1 and TRBJ1-4; D is unclear. CDR3 length: 13 residues. V was shortened by 4 bases and J by 2 bases, with 6 bases between the two germline ends. Germline CDR1 is SGHRS and CDR2 is YFSETQ. This CDR3 reads CASSDYTNEKLFF. The CDR3, as DNA: TGCGCCAGCAGCGACTATACTAATGAAAAACTGTTTTTT. The full variable domain, completed using reference TRBV5-1 and TRBJ1-4, is KAGVTQTPRYLIKTRGQQVTLSCSPISGHRSVSWYQQTPGQGLQFLFEYFSETQRNKGNFPGRFSGRQFSNSRSEMNVSTLELGDSALYLCASSDYTNEKLFFGSGTQLSVL.

The V call is TRBV28, the J call TRBJ1-4; D possibly corresponds to TRBD1 (6 bases). Trimming left V 7 bases short and J 5 bases short, with 20 bases between. Germline V gene lookup returns CDR1 MDHEN and CDR2 SYDVKM. CDR3 length: 16 amino acids. The CDR3 reads CASTRGTLSANEKLFF. The CDR3 nucleotides read TGTGCCAGCACCCGAGGGACACTGAGCGCCAATGAAAAACTGTTTTTT.

The rearrangement joins TRBV29-1 to TRBJ1-2, with no clear D. This CDR3 spans 11 amino acids. The germline gives CDR1 SQVTM, CDR2 ANQGSEA. The V end lost 3 bases, the J end lost 7 bases, and 9 bases lay between the germline ends. The CDR3 sequence is CSVERGLGYTF. The CDR3 bases are TGCAGCGTTGAGCGCGGGCTTGGCTACACCTTC.

The genes are TRBV2 and TRBJ1-4; 10 nucleotides line up with TRBD1. Germline assignment: CDR1 SNHLY and CDR2 FYNNEI. Unmatched junction bases numbered 7, after V lost 8 bases and J lost 7 bases. The CDR3 length is 14 residues. This CDR3 reads CASSGTGVAEKLFF. CDR3 bases: TGTGCCAGCTCGGGGACAGGGGTAGCTGAAAAACTGTTTTTT.

This chain uses TRBV24-1 with TRBJ1-5, with 8 bases lining up with TRBD1. The ends lost 8 bases at V and 0 bases at J; junction bases unmatched: 5. This CDR3 contains 15 residues. The V gene's germline CDR1 is KGHDR and CDR2 SFDVKD. The CDR3 DNA follows: TGTGCCACCAAGCCGACAGGGGATAGCAATCAGCCCCAGCATTTT. This sequence encodes CATKPTGDSNQPQHF.

The CDR3 sequence: CASSQARAGGEQYF. The CDR3 nucleotides are TGTGCCAGCAGCCAAGCGCGCGCGGGAGGCGAGCAGTACTTC. This chain links TRBV3-1 (or the pseudogene TRBV3-2) with TRBJ2-7; 8 bases are shared with TRBD2. Trimming at V came to 1 base and at J to 6 bases, leaving 5 bases not matched to a gene. This CDR3 contains 14 residues. The germline V gene has CDR1 LGHDT and CDR2 YNNKEL (reference sequence).